These 21 T cell receptor beta chains were sequenced from one sample in a study of blood T cell repertoires in COVID-19. Libraries were prepared by immunoSEQ multiplex PCR; TCRdb keeps only in-frame clonotypes and omits some of them. The sample contains 320,000 or so clones, less than 85% of which appear only once. Sequenced input: PBMCs or T cells enriched from blood (not recorded which). These receptors were taken from a woman aged 25-40 years who had been exposed to COVID-19.

V and J are TRBV2 and TRBJ2-3, with TRBD2 matching 9 bases. The V gene's germline CDR1 is SNHLY and CDR2 FYNNEI. This CDR3 contains 15 residues. Trimming cost V 7 bases and J 3 bases; bases outside gene matches: 8. The CDR3 bases are TGTGCCAGCATTGCAGCGGGGGGAGCTACAGATACGCAGTATTTT. Translating it yields CASIAAGGATDTQYF.

This sequence joins TRBV7-3 and TRBJ2-6; D may be TRBD1 (6 bases). Between the trimmed V and J ends, which lost 5 bases and 0 bases, there was a span of 20 bases. CDR1 and CDR2 (germline): SGHTA, FQGTGA. The length of the CDR3 is 19 residues. This CDR3 reads CASSPDAYREPSGANVLTF. The CDR3 coding sequence is TGTGCCAGCAGCCCAGATGCATACAGGGAACCCTCTGGGGCCAACGTCCTGACTTTC.

This rearrangement joins TRBV12-5 to TRBJ2-1; 8 bases are a match to TRBD1. There are 12 residues in the CDR3. CDR1 and CDR2 from the germline V gene are LGHNT and FRNRAP. Losses at the gene ends were 1 base for V and 14 bases for J; bases not matched to a gene: 4. CDR3 nucleotide sequence: TGTGCTAGTGGTTTGGGGACAGGGACGGAGTTCTTC. Translating it yields CASGLGTGTEFF. The full variable domain, in which reference TRBV12-5 and TRBJ2-1 provide the parts outside the CDR3, is DARVTQTPRHKVTEMGQEVTMRCQPILGHNTVFWYRQTMMQGLELLAYFRNRAPLDDSGMPKDRFSAEMPDATLATLKIQPSEPRDSAVYFCASGLGTGTEFFGPGTRLTVL.

The chain uses TRBV5-1 and TRBJ2-5, with D maybe TRBD1 (6 bases). Trimming took off 0 bases at V and 2 bases at J, with 8 bases between the two ends. Germline values: CDR1 SGHRS, CDR2 YFSETQ. There are 14 residues in the CDR3. The CDR3 nucleotides read TGCGCCAGCAGCTTGGAAGGGGGACAAGAGACCCAGTACTTC. Its protein product is CASSLEGGQETQYF.

The rearrangement uses TRBV6-1 and TRBJ1-1; D uncertain. Trimming removed 2 bases at V and 3 bases at J, with 10 bases between. CDR1 is MNHNS, CDR2 SASEGT, per germline. There are 14 residues in the CDR3. The CDR3 bases are TGTGCCAGCAGTGAACGGTGGGCTTACACTGAAGCTTTCTTT. Its protein product is CASSERWAYTEAFF.

V gene TRBV24-1 combines with J gene TRBJ1-2, with a weak D call TRBD1 (6 bases). Trimming cost V 4 bases and J 5 bases, with 13 bases left between them. Germline CDR1 KGHDR, CDR2 SFDVKD. The CDR3 covers 14 residues. CDR3 coding DNA: TGTGCCACCAGTGACCCGAGGGGGGGATATGGCTACACCTTC. Protein sequence: CATSDPRGGYGYTF.

The chain carries TRBV10-2 and TRBJ2-3; D is unresolved. This CDR3 has 13 residues. The V gene's germline CDR1 is WSHSY and CDR2 SAAADI. The V end was cut by 6 bases, the J end by 1 base, with 8 bases between. The CDR3 DNA is TGCGCCAGCAGGGGCTACCGCACAGATACGCAGTATTTT. It specifies CASRGYRTDTQYF.

The V and J genes are TRBV5-4 and TRBJ2-7; 7 bases fit TRBD2. Germline-derived CDR1 and CDR2 are SGHNT and YYREEE (reference sequence). V was clipped by 2 bases and J by 2 bases; unmatched bases: 7. This CDR3 region has 15 residues. The CDR3 nucleotides read TGTGCCAGCAGCTTTTCTAAGCGGGGAGCCTACGAGCAGTACTTC. It specifies CASSFSKRGAYEQYF.

The CDR3 nucleotides are TGTGCCAGTAGTATGGGGAGAATAACTAATGAAAAACTGTTTTTT. It encodes CASSMGRITNEKLFF. This rearrangement joins TRBV19 to TRBJ1-4; D is unclear. CDR1 and CDR2 from the germline V gene are LNHDA and SQIVND (reference sequence). There are 15 residues in the CDR3. The germline V and J ends were trimmed by 3 bases and 1 base, with 9 bases remaining between them.

Concerning this clone itself: Distinct nucleotide sequences in the sample also encode this CDR3. The chain employs TRBV9 and TRBJ2-2; 16 bases align to TRBD2. Trimming removed 3 bases from V and 6 bases from J; junction bases left unmatched: 2. This CDR3 has 16 amino acids. Germline values: CDR1 SGDLS, CDR2 YYNGEE. CDR3 region: CASSAGLAGGPGELFF. The CDR3 DNA reads as TGTGCCAGCAGCGCGGGACTAGCGGGGGGGCCCGGGGAGCTGTTTTTT.

This clone was observed once. This rearrangement joins TRBV4-1 to TRBJ1-4; D might be TRBD1 (6 bases). The germline V gene has CDR1 MGHRA and CDR2 YSYEKL. The CDR3 totals 16 residues. V lost 1 base and J lost 6, with 15 bases in between. The CDR3 sequence: CASSQVTQGWDEKLFF. DNA of the CDR3: TGCGCCAGCAGCCAAGTCACGCAGGGGTGGGATGAAAAACTGTTTTTT.

The chain links TRBV5-4 to TRBJ2-7; 7 bases agree with TRBD1. There are 15 residues in the CDR3. Germline V CDR1 and CDR2: SGHNT, YYREEE (reference sequence). The V segment lost 0 bases and the J segment 3 bases; nucleotides outside the gene matches: 6. The CDR3 DNA is TGTGCCAGCAGCTTGGGACAGGGTGGCCTCTACGAGCAGTACTTC. As protein: CASSLGQGGLYEQYF.

The chain uses TRBV7-3 and TRBJ2-3; 7 bases are shared with TRBD2. V lost 5 bases and J lost 2; bases outside the gene matches: 7. This CDR3 has 15 amino acids. The V gene's germline CDR1 is SGHTA and CDR2 FQGTGA. The CDR3 nucleotides are TGTGCCAGCAGCCCCAGCGGGGCCTACACAGATACGCAGTATTTT. It specifies CASSPSGAYTDTQYF.

CDR3 sequence reads: CASSTQMNTEAFF. In DNA form, the CDR3 reads TGTGCCAGCAGCACCCAGATGAACACTGAAGCTTTCTTT. The rearrangement joins TRBV7-9 to TRBJ1-1; D gene ambiguous. Trimming stripped 5 bases from V and 0 bases from J, with 7 bases between. Germline V CDR1 and CDR2: SEHNR, FQNEAQ (reference sequence). This CDR3 has 13 amino acids. The variable domain in full, completed from reference TRBV7-9 and TRBJ1-1, reads DTGVSQNPRHKITKRGQNVTFRCDPISEHNRLYWYRQTLGQGPEFLTYFQNEAQLEKSRLLSDRFSAERPKGSFSTLEIQRTEQGDSAMYLCASSTQMNTEAFFGQGTRLTVV.

This clone was detected a few times. The rearrangement links TRBV27 to TRBJ1-2, with 7 positions matching TRBD1. This CDR3 has 13 residues. V lost 9 bases and J lost 2; bases outside the gene matches: 6. Germline assignment: CDR1 MNHEY and CDR2 SMNVEV (reference sequence). The CDR3 here is CASSQGWNYGYTF. The CDR3 region has the DNA TGTGCCAGTTCACAGGGGTGGAACTATGGCTACACCTTC.

The chain uses TRBV3-1 (or the pseudogene TRBV3-2) and TRBJ1-2; 11 bases agree with TRBD1. After removal of 0 bases from V and 8 bases from J, the junction contained 11 bases not matched to a gene. CDR3 length: 17 amino acids. From germline, CDR1 is LGHDT and CDR2 YNNKEL (reference sequence). The CDR3 DNA follows: TGTGCCAGCAGCCAAGAAAAGCATGTGGACAGGGGGCGAGGCTACACCTTC. It translates to CASSQEKHVDRGRGYTF.

The rearrangement links TRBV7-2 to TRBJ2-5; D possibly corresponds to TRBD1 (6 bases). Germline CDR1 is SGHTA and CDR2 is FQGNSA. V shed 1 base and J shed 1 base, with 10 bases lying between them. The CDR3 runs 15 residues. CDR3 sequence: CASSLGGRIQETQYF. In DNA, the CDR3 is TGTGCCAGCAGCTTAGGGGGGCGGATCCAAGAGACCCAGTACTTC.

This clone was counted once. The chain carries TRBV29-1 and TRBJ2-5, with D perhaps matching TRBD2 (5 bases). Trimming pared 4 bases from V and 4 bases from J, leaving 10 bases between. The CDR3 covers 12 residues. The germline CDR1 and CDR2 sequences are SQVTM and ANQGSEA. The CDR3 nucleotides are TGCAGCGTTGGGCTAGCCGGAGAGACCCAGTACTTC. Translated, it gives CSVGLAGETQYF.

This clone has just a few counts. The rearrangement uses TRBV28 and TRBJ2-3; TRBD2 matches at 16 bases. In germline, CDR1 is MDHEN, CDR2 SYDVKM. V lost 5 bases, J lost 1 base, and 6 bases stayed unmatched. The CDR3 has 18 residues. DNA for the CDR3: TGTGCCAGCAGTCTGGGACTAGCGGGAGGGATTGGCACAGATACGCAGTATTTT. Translated, it gives CASSLGLAGGIGTDTQYF.

V gene TRBV6-5 combines with J gene TRBJ2-7; 12 bases agree with TRBD1. The CDR3 spans 14 residues. The J segment lost 7 bases and the V segment lost 7 bases, leaving 8 bases of the junction unmatched. Germline CDR1 MNHEY, CDR2 SVGAGI. The CDR3 region is CASTWGQGAWEQYF. The CDR3 region has the DNA TGTGCCAGCACGTGGGGACAGGGGGCGTGGGAGCAGTACTTC.

This clone was seen many times. CDR3 sequence: CASSISGRISSYEQYF. CDR3 DNA: TGTGCCAGCAGCATTAGCGGGAGAATCTCCTCCTACGAGCAGTACTTC. The V gene is TRBV7-9, the J gene TRBJ2-7, with 9 bases that match TRBD2. After removal of 5 bases from V and 0 bases from J, the junction contained 8 bases not matched to a gene. Germline V gene lookup returns CDR1 SEHNR and CDR2 FQNEAQ (reference sequence). This CDR3 comprises 16 residues.